These 27 T cell receptor beta chains were sequenced from one sample in a study of shared clonotypes between healthy human individuals. Repertoires were generated with immunoSEQ multiplex PCR, while TCRdb's copy carries only in-frame clones and drops some. The repertoire holds approximately 2.1 million clones, with roughly 93% as singletons. Sequences were obtained from naive CD4+ T cells from PBMCs. Subset defined: CD45RA+ positively selected. The origin of the receptors is a young man in good health. Some clones in this sample may be carry-over from other donors' samples.

This rearrangement joins TRBV11-3 to TRBJ2-2; the D gene could be TRBD1 or TRBD2 (5 bases each). The CDR3 runs to 16 residues. Trimming stripped 3 bases from V and 6 bases from J, with 17 bases between. Germline values: CDR1 SGHNT, CDR2 YENEEA. The CDR3 DNA sequence: TGTGCCAGCAGCTTGGGGCTGATCGGGGTGTCCGGGGAGCTGTTTTTT. It yields the protein CASSLGLIGVSGELFF.

V gene TRBV11-2 combines with J gene TRBJ2-3, with 9 bases that match TRBD2. The CDR3 is 14 residues long. The ends lost 8 bases at V and 6 bases at J; junction bases unmatched: 9. Germline V gene lookup returns CDR1 SGHAT and CDR2 FQNNGV. CDR3 nucleotides: TGTGCCAGCCGAGCTAGCGGGGCCATGGATACGCAGTATTTT. Translated, it gives CASRASGAMDTQYF.

Comments on this clone: The sample holds other DNA sequences that translate to the same CDR3. The chain uses TRBV7-9 and TRBJ1-2; D may be TRBD1 (5 bases). The CDR3 totals 14 residues. Germline CDR1 reads SEHNR; CDR2 reads FQNEAQ (reference sequence). V lost 0 bases and J 2 bases, leaving 7 bases between the germline ends. CDR3 nucleotide sequence: TGTGCCAGCAGCTTAGCCCGGGGCAACTATGGCTACACCTTC. Amino acids: CASSLARGNYGYTF.

This clone showed up just a few times. This chain connects TRBV6-4 to TRBJ1-4; tentative D call: TRBD1 (6 bases). This CDR3 has 14 amino acids. Germline V gene data show CDR1 as MRHNA and CDR2 as SNTAGT. Trimming took 9 bases from V and 7 from J, leaving 18 bases between them. DNA for the CDR3: TGTGCCAGACCCGTTCCAGGGGCCGGTGAAAAACTGTTTTTT. Its translation: CARPVPGAGEKLFF.

This clone was seen a handful of times. Additional DNA sequences in this sample encode the identical CDR3. The chain links TRBV29-1 to TRBJ1-1; D is undetermined. Between the trimmed V and J ends, which lost 7 bases and 5 bases, there was a span of 8 bases. The V gene's germline CDR1 is SQVTM and CDR2 ANQGSEA. The CDR3 has 10 amino acids. The CDR3 loop is CSGGGTEAFF. Written as DNA, the CDR3 is TGCAGCGGGGGAGGGACTGAAGCTTTCTTT.

V is TRBV4-3 and J is TRBJ1-2, with a possible D match to TRBD1 (5 bases). The V and J ends lost 6 bases and 5 bases respectively, with 19 bases between them. This CDR3 contains 15 residues. Per the germline V gene, CDR1 is LGHNA and CDR2 is YSLEER. The DNA of the CDR3 is TGCGCCAGCAGTCGGAAAATCAGGGAGGGGTATGGCTACACCTTC. Protein: CASSRKIREGYGYTF.

The chain joins TRBV27 to TRBJ2-7, with 9 nucleotides matching TRBD1. Losses at the gene ends were 3 bases for V and 5 bases for J; bases not matched to a gene: 5. Germline loops: CDR1 MNHEY, CDR2 SMNVEV (reference sequence). The CDR3 runs to 14 residues. The CDR3 nucleotides read TGTGCCAGCAGTTTTTGGGACAGGGAGAACGAGCAGTACTTC. Amino acids: CASSFWDRENEQYF.

This clone was detected only once. The sample carries other DNA sequences with the same CDR3. This rearrangement joins TRBV7-2 to TRBJ2-5; no reliable D call. CDR1 SGHTA and CDR2 FQGNSA come from the germline V gene. V was trimmed by 3 bases and J by 2 bases, leaving 7 bases between them. The CDR3 contains 13 residues. CDR3 nucleotide sequence: TGTGCCAGCAGCTTCTCCGGACAAGAGACCCAGTACTTC. Residues: CASSFSGQETQYF.

The CDR3 DNA reads TGCGCCAGCAGCCCCACCACCGGGACAGATGCTTACAATGAGCAGTTCTTC. Amino acids: CASSPTTGTDAYNEQFF. J is TRBJ2-1 and V is TRBV5-1; TRBD1 matches at 7 bases. The CDR3 totals 17 residues. Germline CDR1 reads SGHRS; CDR2 reads YFSETQ. V shed 4 bases and J 4 bases; nucleotides not matched to a gene: 14.

This clone was seen only once. This rearrangement joins TRBV9 to TRBJ2-5; D assignment may be TRBD1 or TRBD2 (5 bases each). Germline-derived CDR1 and CDR2 are SGDLS and YYNGEE. V was trimmed by 0 bases and J by 4 bases, leaving 13 bases between them. There are 15 residues in the CDR3. The CDR3 sequence is CASSVEGTRGETQYF. DNA of the CDR3: TGTGCCAGCAGCGTAGAGGGTACTAGGGGAGAGACCCAGTACTTC.

This clone came up a few times. Distinct nucleotide sequences in the sample also encode this CDR3. The chain couples TRBV5-1 to TRBJ1-5; unclear D gene. The CDR3 covers 15 residues. Germline V gene lookup returns CDR1 SGHRS and CDR2 YFSETQ. Trimming pared 0 bases from V and 1 base from J, leaving 8 bases between. The CDR3 sequence is CASSLGPESNQPQHF. Written as DNA, the CDR3 is TGCGCCAGCAGCTTGGGCCCCGAGAGCAATCAGCCCCAGCATTTT.

This chain connects TRBV28 to TRBJ2-5; unclear D gene. Germline CDR1 is MDHEN and CDR2 is SYDVKM. CDR3 length: 16 amino acids. V lost 6 bases, J lost 3 bases, and 20 bases lay in between. This CDR3 reads CASSSPLVAEKETQYF. DNA for the CDR3: TGTGCCAGCAGCTCCCCCTTGGTAGCAGAGAAAGAGACCCAGTACTTC. The full variable domain, with the rest looked up from reference TRBV28 and TRBJ2-5, is DVKVTQSSRYLVKRTGEKVFLECVQDMDHENMFWYRQDPGLGLRLIYFSYDVKMKEKGDIPEGYSVSREKKERFSLILESASTNQTSMYLCASSSPLVAEKETQYFGPGTRLLVL.

In this sample, this clone turned up once. The chain joins TRBV15 to TRBJ1-1; TRBD1 agrees at 8 bases. CDR3 length equals 13 residues. Germline V gene data show CDR1 as LNHNV and CDR2 as YYDKDF (reference sequence). V shed 0 bases, J shed 12 bases, and the junction held 6 bases outside the gene matches. CDR3 sequence (DNA): TGTGCCACCAGCAGAGATCGGGGGACAGGCACTTTCTTT. It specifies CATSRDRGTGTFF. Full variable domain (remainder filled in from reference TRBV15 and TRBJ1-1): DAMVIQNPRYQVTQFGKPVTLSCSQTLNHNVMYWYQQKSSQAPKLLFHYYDKDFNNEADTPDNFQSRRPNTSFCFLDIRSPGLGDTAMYLCATSRDRGTGTFFGQGTRLTVV.

This chain connects TRBV25-1 to TRBJ2-5; D perhaps matches TRBD1 (6 bases). The CDR3 is made up of 18 amino acids. Germline-derived CDR1 and CDR2 are MGHDK and SYGVNS. V lost 1 base and J lost 5, with 23 bases in between. CDR3 nucleotide sequence: TGTGCCAGCAGTGAATTGGGTTTGATTGGGGGCGGAAGGGAGACCCAGTACTTC. Translated: CASSELGLIGGGRETQYF.

J is TRBJ2-7 and V is TRBV30, with a tentative D call TRBD2 (6 bases). V was pared by 3 bases and J by 0 bases, with 21 bases between. Germline CDR1 is GTSNPN and CDR2 is SVGIG (reference sequence). The CDR3 contains 17 residues. Here the CDR3 reads CAWRDGTWGDSSYEQYF. The DNA of the CDR3 is TGTGCCTGGAGGGATGGGACCTGGGGGGATAGCTCCTACGAGCAGTACTTC.

This chain uses TRBV4-1 with TRBJ2-6; 7 bases are a match to TRBD1. The V segment lost 0 bases and the J segment 4 bases; nucleotides outside the gene matches: 9. Per germline, CDR1 MGHRA and CDR2 YSYEKL. The CDR3 has 18 residues. CDR3 amino acids: CASSQDSQGTAGANVLTF. The CDR3, as DNA: TGCGCCAGCAGCCAAGATTCACAGGGGACGGCCGGGGCCAACGTCCTGACTTTC.

The chain recombines TRBV19 with TRBJ2-7; D tentatively reads TRBD1 or TRBD2 (5 bases each). This CDR3 contains 13 residues. Germline V gene data show CDR1 as LNHDA and CDR2 as SQIVND (reference sequence). Trimming took off 5 bases at V and 3 bases at J, with 11 bases between the two ends. The CDR3 nucleotides are TGTGCCAGTAGTTCCCCAGGGAGCTACGAGCAGTACTTC. Residues: CASSSPGSYEQYF.

V is TRBV10-3 and J is TRBJ2-7; D is ambiguous. Germline CDR1 and CDR2: ENHRY and SYGVKD. This CDR3 comprises 14 residues. The V gene lost 8 bases and the J gene lost 0 bases, with 14 bases spanning the gap. CDR3: CAIGPAANSYEQYF. The CDR3 DNA reads TGTGCCATCGGGCCCGCGGCTAACTCCTACGAGCAGTACTTC.

The V and J genes are TRBV5-5 and TRBJ2-2, with unresolved D. The CDR3 runs to 13 residues. Germline lookup yields CDR1 SGHKS and CDR2 YYEKEE (reference sequence). V dropped 4 bases and J dropped 2 bases, with 6 bases sitting between them. CDR3 sequence: CASSLINTGELFF. The CDR3 DNA reads TGTGCCAGCAGCCTTATAAACACCGGGGAGCTGTTTTTT.

V usage is TRBV10-3 and J usage is TRBJ1-5; D not certain. The germline gives CDR1 ENHRY, CDR2 SYGVKD. V lost 10 bases, J lost 0 bases, and 10 bases lay in between. This CDR3 is built from 13 residues. The CDR3 region has the DNA TGTGCCACCGTCGACGGTAGCAATCAGCCCCAGCATTTT. Residues: CATVDGSNQPQHF.

The gene calls are TRBV28 and TRBJ1-1; D perhaps matches TRBD1 (6 bases). From germline, CDR1 is MDHEN and CDR2 SYDVKM. V lost 6 bases to trimming and J lost 3 bases, with 14 bases between them. The CDR3 runs 14 residues. In DNA, the CDR3 is TGTGCCAGCAGCTACCCGGCAGGGGACACTGAAGCTTTCTTT. Translating it yields CASSYPAGDTEAFF. Complete variable domain (other parts from reference TRBV28 and TRBJ1-1): DVKVTQSSRYLVKRTGEKVFLECVQDMDHENMFWYRQDPGLGLRLIYFSYDVKMKEKGDIPEGYSVSREKKERFSLILESASTNQTSMYLCASSYPAGDTEAFFGQGTRLTVV.

A single count supports this clone. The chain recombines TRBV13 with TRBJ2-1; 7 bases are a match to TRBD2. V gave up 5 bases and J gave up 8 bases; unmatched junction bases: 9. This CDR3 spans 14 amino acids. Germline lookup yields CDR1 PRHDT and CDR2 FYEKMQ (reference sequence). The CDR3 DNA reads as TGTGCCAGCAGCCACCGCGGGAGAATCCATGAGCAGTTCTTC. This encodes CASSHRGRIHEQFF.

Of note for this clone: This sample includes further DNA sequences coding for the same CDR3. The gene calls are TRBV7-9 and TRBJ2-1; D is unresolved. The germline V and J ends were trimmed by 5 bases and 5 bases, with 4 bases remaining between them. The germline CDR1 and CDR2 sequences are SEHNR and FQNEAQ (reference sequence). CDR3 size: 11 residues. CDR3 in DNA: TGTGCCAGCAGCCGAAACAATGAGCAGTTCTTC. Translated: CASSRNNEQFF.

This chain connects TRBV9 to TRBJ1-3; D is possibly TRBD1 (6 bases). The CDR3 is 16 amino acids. The germline V gene has CDR1 SGDLS and CDR2 YYNGEE. Trimming left V 7 bases short and J 2 bases short, with 19 bases between. The CDR3 DNA is TGTGCCAGCGGGGGGGCAGGGCAACCAACTGGAAACACCATATATTTT. Its protein is CASGGAGQPTGNTIYF.

The V gene is TRBV5-6, the J gene TRBJ2-5, with 8 bases lining up with TRBD2. J lost 3 bases, V lost 3 bases, and 4 bases had no gene match. Looked up from germline, CDR1 is SGHDT and CDR2 is YYEEEE. There are 14 residues in the CDR3. CDR3 DNA sequence: TGTGCCAGCAGCTCAGGGCGGGAGGAAGAGACCCAGTACTTC. Encoded protein: CASSSGREEETQYF.

The V gene is TRBV10-2, the J gene TRBJ1-1; D is possibly TRBD1 (6 bases). Trimming pared 6 bases from V and 5 bases from J, leaving 10 bases between. In germline, CDR1 is WSHSY, CDR2 SAAADI. This CDR3 contains 12 residues. CDR3 in DNA: TGCGCCAGCAGGAACAGGGAGACTGAAGCTTTCTTT. Translating it yields CASRNRETEAFF.

For this clone: This CDR3 is also generated by other DNA sequences in the sample. The chain employs TRBV28 and TRBJ1-1, with D unresolved. The CDR3 runs to 12 residues. The V gene lost 2 bases and the J gene lost 4 bases, with 5 bases spanning the gap. Per germline, CDR1 MDHEN and CDR2 SYDVKM. The CDR3 region is CASSLKTTEAFF. The DNA for the CDR3 is TGTGCCAGCAGTTTAAAGACCACTGAAGCTTTCTTT.